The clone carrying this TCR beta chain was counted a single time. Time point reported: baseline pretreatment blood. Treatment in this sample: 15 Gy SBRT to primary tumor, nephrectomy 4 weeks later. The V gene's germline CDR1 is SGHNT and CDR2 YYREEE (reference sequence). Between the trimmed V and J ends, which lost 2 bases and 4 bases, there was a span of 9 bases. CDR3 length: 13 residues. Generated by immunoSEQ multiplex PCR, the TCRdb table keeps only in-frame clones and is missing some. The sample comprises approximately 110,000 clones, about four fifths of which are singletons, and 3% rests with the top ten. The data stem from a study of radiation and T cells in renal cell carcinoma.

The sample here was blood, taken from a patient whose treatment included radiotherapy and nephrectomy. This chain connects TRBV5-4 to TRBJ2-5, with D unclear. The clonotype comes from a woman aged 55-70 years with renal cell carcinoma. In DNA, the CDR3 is TGTGCCAGCAGCTTCCGTGGCGGAGAGACCCAGTACTTC. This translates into CASSFRGGETQYF. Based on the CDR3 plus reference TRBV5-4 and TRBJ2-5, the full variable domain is ETGVTQSPTHLIKTRGQQVTLRCSSQSGHNTVSWYQQALGQGPQFIFQYYREEENGRGNFPPRFSGLQFPNYSSELNVNALELDDSALYLCASSFRGGETQYFGPGTRLLVL.